This T cell receptor (beta chain) comes out of a study of cytomegalovirus exposure and HLA in healthy donors. Nominally healthy donors were sampled, though unrecorded immune exposures were likely. The V gene lost 0 bases and the J gene lost 3 bases, with 14 bases spanning the gap. CDR1 MNHEY and CDR2 SVGAGI come from the germline V gene. CDR3 size: 16 residues. Note on this clone: Its antigen is unknown.

The PCR contained 60 Vbeta and 13 Jbeta primers. The assay was immunoSEQ multiplex PCR, and TCRdb's table has in-frame clones only and misses some. The sample lists about 200,000 clones, 75% to 90% occurring once. Points from the study as a whole: Listed as cytomegalovirus-associated were 150 or so TCR beta chains.

Sequencing used PBMCs. The genes are TRBV6-5 and TRBJ1-2, with D unresolved. The receptor was derived from a woman aged 30 to 39 in good health and CMV-seronegative. CDR3 DNA sequence: TGTGCCAGCAGTTACTCGGGCGGGGTGGATTACTATGGCTACACCTTC. It encodes CASSYSGGVDYYGYTF.